This record concerns one T cell receptor beta chain sequence. This record comes from a study of blood T cell repertoires in COVID-19. Study information: There were acute and convalescent COVID-19 samples, and they came from the United States, Italy and Spain. In each case, the material was cDNA or gDNA derived from T cells, B-cell-depleted T cells, or PBMCs.

Sequencing used immunoSEQ multiplex PCR; TCRdb keeps in-frame clones, though not all of them. The sample includes over 200,000 clones, 75% to 90% of them seen just once. Trimming took off 5 bases at V and 5 bases at J, with 16 bases between the two ends. The CDR3 is made up of 15 amino acids. CDR1 SGHTA and CDR2 FQGNSA come from the germline V gene. This receptor was taken from a human donor in a cohort sampled during active COVID-19. The specimen was peripheral blood. The genes are TRBV7-2 and TRBJ2-1, with a tentative D call TRBD2 (6 bases). CDR3 sequence: CASSLLGLVNNEQFF. The CDR3 nucleotides read TGTGCCAGCAGCCTGCTGGGACTGGTAAACAATGAGCAGTTCTTC.